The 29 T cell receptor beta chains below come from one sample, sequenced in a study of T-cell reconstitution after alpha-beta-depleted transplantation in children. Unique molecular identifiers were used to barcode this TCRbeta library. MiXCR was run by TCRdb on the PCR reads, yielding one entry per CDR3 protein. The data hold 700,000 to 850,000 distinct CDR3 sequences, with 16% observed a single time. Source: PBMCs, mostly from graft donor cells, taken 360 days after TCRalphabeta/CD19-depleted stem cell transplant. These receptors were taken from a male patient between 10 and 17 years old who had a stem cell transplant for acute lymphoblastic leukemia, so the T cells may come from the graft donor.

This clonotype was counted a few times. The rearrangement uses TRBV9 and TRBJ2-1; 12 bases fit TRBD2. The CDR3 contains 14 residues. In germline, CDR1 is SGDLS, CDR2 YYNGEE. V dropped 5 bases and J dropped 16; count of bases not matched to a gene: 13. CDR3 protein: CASSSGWGLAGIFF. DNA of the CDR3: TGTGCCAGCAGTTCTGGTTGGGGACTAGCGGGTATTTTCTTC.

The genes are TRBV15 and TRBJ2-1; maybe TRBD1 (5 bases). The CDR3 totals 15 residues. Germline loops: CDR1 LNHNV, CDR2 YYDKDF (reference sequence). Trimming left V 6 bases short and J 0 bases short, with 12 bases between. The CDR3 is CATRINQGSYNEQFF. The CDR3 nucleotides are TGTGCCACCAGAATCAATCAGGGCTCCTACAATGAGCAGTTCTTC.

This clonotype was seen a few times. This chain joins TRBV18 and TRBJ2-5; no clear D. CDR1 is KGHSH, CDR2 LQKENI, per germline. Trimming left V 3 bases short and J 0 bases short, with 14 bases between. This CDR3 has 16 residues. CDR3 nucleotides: TGTGCCAGCTCACCCCAAGGCAGACACTACCAAGAGACCCAGTACTTC. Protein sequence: CASSPQGRHYQETQYF.

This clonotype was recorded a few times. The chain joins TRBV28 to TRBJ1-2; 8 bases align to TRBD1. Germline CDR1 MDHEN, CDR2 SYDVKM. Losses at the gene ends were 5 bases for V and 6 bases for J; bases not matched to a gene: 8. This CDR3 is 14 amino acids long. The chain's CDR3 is CASSLRTGRNGYTF. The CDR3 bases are TGTGCCAGCAGTCTGCGGACAGGGAGGAATGGCTACACCTTC.

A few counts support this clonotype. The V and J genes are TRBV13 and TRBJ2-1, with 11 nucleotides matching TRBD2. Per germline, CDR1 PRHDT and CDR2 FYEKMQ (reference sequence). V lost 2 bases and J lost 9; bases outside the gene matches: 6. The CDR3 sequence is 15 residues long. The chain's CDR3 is CASSLTSGSKGEQFF. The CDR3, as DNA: TGTGCCAGCAGCTTAACTAGCGGGAGTAAGGGTGAGCAGTTCTTC.

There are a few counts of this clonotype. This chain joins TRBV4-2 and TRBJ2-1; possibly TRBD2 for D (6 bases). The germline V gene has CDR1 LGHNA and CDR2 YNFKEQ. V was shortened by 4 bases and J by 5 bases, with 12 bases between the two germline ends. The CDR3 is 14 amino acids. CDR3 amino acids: CASSPPGLNNEQFF. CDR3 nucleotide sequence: TGTGCCAGCAGCCCCCCCGGACTAAACAATGAGCAGTTCTTC.

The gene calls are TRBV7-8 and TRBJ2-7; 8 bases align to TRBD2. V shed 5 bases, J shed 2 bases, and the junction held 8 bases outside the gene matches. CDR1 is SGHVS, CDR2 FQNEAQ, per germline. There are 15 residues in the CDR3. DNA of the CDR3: TGTGCCAGCAGCCCCCCACCGGGGGGGCCCTACGAGCAGTACTTC. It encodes CASSPPPGGPYEQYF. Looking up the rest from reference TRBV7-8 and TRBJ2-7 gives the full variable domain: GAGVSQSPRYKVAKRGQDVALRCDPISGHVSLFWYQQALGQGPEFLTYFQNEAQLDKSGLPSDRFFAERPEGSVSTLKIQRTQQEDSAVYLCASSPPPGGPYEQYFGPGTRLTVT.

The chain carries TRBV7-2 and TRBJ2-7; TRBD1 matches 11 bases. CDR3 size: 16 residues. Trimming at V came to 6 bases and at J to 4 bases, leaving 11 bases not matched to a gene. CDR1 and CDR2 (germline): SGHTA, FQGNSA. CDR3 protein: CASRYIGGTGGYEQYF. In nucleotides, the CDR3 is TGTGCCAGCAGATATATTGGGGGGACAGGGGGGTACGAGCAGTACTTC.

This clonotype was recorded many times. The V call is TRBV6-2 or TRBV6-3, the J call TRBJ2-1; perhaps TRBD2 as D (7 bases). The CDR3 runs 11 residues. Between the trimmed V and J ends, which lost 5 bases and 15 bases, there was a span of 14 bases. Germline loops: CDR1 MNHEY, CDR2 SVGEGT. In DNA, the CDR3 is TGTGCCAGCAGTCACGGGGGGCTGGCGTTCTTC. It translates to CASSHGGLAFF.

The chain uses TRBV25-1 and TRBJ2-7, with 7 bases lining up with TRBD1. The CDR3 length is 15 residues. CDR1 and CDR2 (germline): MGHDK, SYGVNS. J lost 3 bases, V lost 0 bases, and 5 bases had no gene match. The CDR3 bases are TGTGCCAGCAGTGAATACGACAGGGTAGGCTACGAGCAGTACTTC. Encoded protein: CASSEYDRVGYEQYF.

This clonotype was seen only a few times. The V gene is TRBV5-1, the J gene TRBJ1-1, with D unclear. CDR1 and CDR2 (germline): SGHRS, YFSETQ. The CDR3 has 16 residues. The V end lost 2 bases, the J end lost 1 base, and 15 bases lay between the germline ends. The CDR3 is CASSFGQIGANTEAFF. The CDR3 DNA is TGCGCCAGCAGCTTTGGGCAGATAGGAGCGAACACTGAAGCTTTCTTT.

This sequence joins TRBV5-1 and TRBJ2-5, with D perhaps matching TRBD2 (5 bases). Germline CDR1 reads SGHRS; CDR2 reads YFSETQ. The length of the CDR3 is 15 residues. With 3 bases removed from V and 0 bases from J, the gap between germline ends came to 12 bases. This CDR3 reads CASSSGMTYQETQYF. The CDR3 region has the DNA TGCGCCAGCAGCTCCGGGATGACGTACCAAGAGACCCAGTACTTC.

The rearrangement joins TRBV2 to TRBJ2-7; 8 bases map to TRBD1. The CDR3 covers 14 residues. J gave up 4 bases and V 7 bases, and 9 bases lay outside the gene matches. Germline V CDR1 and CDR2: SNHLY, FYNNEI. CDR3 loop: CASTPRQGLYEQYF. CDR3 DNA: TGTGCCAGCACACCGAGACAGGGGCTATACGAGCAGTACTTC.

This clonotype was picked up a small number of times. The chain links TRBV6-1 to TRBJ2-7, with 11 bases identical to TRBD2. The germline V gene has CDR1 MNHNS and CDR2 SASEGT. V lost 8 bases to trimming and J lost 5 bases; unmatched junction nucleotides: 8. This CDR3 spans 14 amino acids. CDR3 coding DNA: TGTGCCAGCGTGGGCACTAGCGGGAGCCACGAGCAGTACTTC. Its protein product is CASVGTSGSHEQYF.

In nucleotides, the CDR3 is TGCGCCAGCAGCCAACCCGGCCCAGGGGACAGAAGGAACTACGAGCAGTACTTC. This sequence encodes CASSQPGPGDRRNYEQYF. The chain combines TRBV4-1 with TRBJ2-7; 7 positions match TRBD1. The germline V gene has CDR1 MGHRA and CDR2 YSYEKL. The CDR3 has 18 amino acids. The J segment lost 3 bases and the V segment lost 2 bases, leaving 16 bases of the junction unmatched.

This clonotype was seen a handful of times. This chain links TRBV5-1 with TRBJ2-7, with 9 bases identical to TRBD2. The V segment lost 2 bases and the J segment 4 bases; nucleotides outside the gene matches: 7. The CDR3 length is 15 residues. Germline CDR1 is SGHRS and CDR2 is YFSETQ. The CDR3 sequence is CASSFTLAGDYEQYF. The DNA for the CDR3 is TGCGCCAGCAGCTTCACTTTAGCGGGGGATTACGAGCAGTACTTC. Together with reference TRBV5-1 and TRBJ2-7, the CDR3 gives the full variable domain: KAGVTQTPRYLIKTRGQQVTLSCSPISGHRSVSWYQQTPGQGLQFLFEYFSETQRNKGNFPGRFSGRQFSNSRSEMNVSTLELGDSALYLCASSFTLAGDYEQYFGPGTRLTVT.

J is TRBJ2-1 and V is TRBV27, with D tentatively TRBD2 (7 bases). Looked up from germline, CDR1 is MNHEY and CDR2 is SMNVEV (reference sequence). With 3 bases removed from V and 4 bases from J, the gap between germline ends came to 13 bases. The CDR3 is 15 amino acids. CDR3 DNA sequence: TGTGCCAGCAGTTTTATAGGGGGGGTATACAATGAGCAGTTCTTC. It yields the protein CASSFIGGVYNEQFF.

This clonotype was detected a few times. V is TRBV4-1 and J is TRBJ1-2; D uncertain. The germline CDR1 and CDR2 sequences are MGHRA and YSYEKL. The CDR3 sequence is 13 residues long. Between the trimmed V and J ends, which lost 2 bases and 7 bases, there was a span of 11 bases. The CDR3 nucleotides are TGCGCCAGCAGCCAACTTGGATGGGGTGGCTACACCTTC. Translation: CASSQLGWGGYTF.

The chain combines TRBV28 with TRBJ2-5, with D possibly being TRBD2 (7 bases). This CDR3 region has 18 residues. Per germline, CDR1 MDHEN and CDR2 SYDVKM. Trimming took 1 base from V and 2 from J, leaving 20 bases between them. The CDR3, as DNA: TGTGCCAGCAGTTTATCTCTCCCAAAGGGGGGGCAACAAGAGACCCAGTACTTC. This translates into CASSLSLPKGGQQETQYF. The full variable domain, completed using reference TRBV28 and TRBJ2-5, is DVKVTQSSRYLVKRTGEKVFLECVQDMDHENMFWYRQDPGLGLRLIYFSYDVKMKEKGDIPEGYSVSREKKERFSLILESASTNQTSMYLCASSLSLPKGGQQETQYFGPGTRLLVL.

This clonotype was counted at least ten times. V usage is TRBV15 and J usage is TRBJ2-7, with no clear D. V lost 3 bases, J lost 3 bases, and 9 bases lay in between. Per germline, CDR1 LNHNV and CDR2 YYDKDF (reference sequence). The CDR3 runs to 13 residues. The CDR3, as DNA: TGTGCCACCAGCAGCGAAATAGGCTACGAGCAGTACTTC. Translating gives CATSSEIGYEQYF.

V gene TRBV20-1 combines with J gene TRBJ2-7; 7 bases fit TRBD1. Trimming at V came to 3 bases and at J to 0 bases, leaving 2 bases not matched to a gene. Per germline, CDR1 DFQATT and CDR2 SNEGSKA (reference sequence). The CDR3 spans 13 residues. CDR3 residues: CSASRDSSYEQYF. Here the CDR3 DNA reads TGCAGTGCTAGCCGGGACAGCTCCTACGAGCAGTACTTC.

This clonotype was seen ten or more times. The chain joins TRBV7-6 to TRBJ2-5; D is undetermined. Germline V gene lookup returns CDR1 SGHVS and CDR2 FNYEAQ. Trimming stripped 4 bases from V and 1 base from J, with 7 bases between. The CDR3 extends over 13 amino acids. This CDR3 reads CASSSRIQETQYF. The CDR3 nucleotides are TGTGCCAGCAGCTCACGTATCCAAGAGACCCAGTACTTC.

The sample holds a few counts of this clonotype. As DNA, the CDR3 is TGTGCCAGCAGCTTAAGGGAGGCTAACTATGGCTACACCTTC. This sequence encodes CASSLREANYGYTF. This chain connects TRBV7-6 to TRBJ1-2; D remains unclear. Germline V CDR1 and CDR2: SGHVS, FNYEAQ. The CDR3 is 14 residues long. V gave up 2 bases and J gave up 0 bases, with 7 bases separating them.

The CDR3, as DNA: TGCAGTGCGGAGGGGGATCCTAGCGAGTTTAGCACAGATACGCAGTATTTT. Translated: CSAEGDPSEFSTDTQYF. The gene calls are TRBV20-1 and TRBJ2-3; D could derive from TRBD1 or TRBD2 (6 bases each). The CDR3 has 17 amino acids. V gave up 6 bases and J gave up 0 bases, with 22 bases separating them. CDR1 DFQATT and CDR2 SNEGSKA come from the germline V gene (reference sequence).

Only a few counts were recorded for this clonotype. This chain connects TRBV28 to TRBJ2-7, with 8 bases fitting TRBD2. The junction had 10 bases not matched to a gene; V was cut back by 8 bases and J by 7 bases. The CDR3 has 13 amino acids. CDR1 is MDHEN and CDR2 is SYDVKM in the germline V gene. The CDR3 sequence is CASARRERGEQYF. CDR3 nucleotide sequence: TGTGCCAGCGCCCGCAGGGAGCGGGGGGAGCAGTACTTC.

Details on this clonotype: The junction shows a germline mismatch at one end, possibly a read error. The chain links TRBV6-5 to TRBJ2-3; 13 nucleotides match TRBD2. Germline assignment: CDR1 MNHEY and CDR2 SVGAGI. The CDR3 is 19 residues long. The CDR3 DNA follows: TGTGCCAGCAGTACCCGACTAGCGGGAGGCCTTCCACGCACAGTTACGCAGTATTTT. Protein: CASSTRLAGGLPRTVTQYF.

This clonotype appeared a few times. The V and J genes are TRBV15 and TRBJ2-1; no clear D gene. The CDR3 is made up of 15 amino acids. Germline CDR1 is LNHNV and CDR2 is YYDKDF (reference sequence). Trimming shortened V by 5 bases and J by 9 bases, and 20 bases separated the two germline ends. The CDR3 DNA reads TGTGCCACCAGCCCGCTACCCTACACTGGTGGTGAGCAGTTCTTC. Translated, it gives CATSPLPYTGGEQFF.

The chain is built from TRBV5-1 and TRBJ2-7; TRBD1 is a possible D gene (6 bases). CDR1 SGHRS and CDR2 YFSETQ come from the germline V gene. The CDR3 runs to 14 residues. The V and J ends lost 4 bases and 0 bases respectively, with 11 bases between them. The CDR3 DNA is TGCGCCAGCAGCCGGGACAAAAGCTCCTACGAGCAGTACTTC. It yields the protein CASSRDKSSYEQYF.

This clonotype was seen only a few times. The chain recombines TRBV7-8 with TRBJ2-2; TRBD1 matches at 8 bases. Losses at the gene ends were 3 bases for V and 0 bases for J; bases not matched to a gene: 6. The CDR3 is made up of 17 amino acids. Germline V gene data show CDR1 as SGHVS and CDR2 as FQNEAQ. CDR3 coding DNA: TGTGCCAGCAGCTTGGGCAGGGGGCTTTCGAACACCGGGGAGCTGTTTTTT. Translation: CASSLGRGLSNTGELFF.